This T cell receptor (beta chain) was sequenced during a study of Ad26.COV2.S vaccination and SARS-CoV-2 variants. Some clones are missing from TCRdb's copy, which holds only in-frame ones; the method was immunoSEQ multiplex PCR. The data contain fewer than 800,000 clones, 70% to 90% of them singletons. The CDR3 is 14 amino acids. Germline CDR1 LNHDA, CDR2 SQIVND (reference sequence). J lost 2 bases, V lost 5 bases, and 6 bases had no gene match. As for treatment: some 20 received Ad26.COV2.S at low or high dose, single or two shots; about 5 received placebo; per-sample allocation not given. At day 63 after the first vaccine or placebo injection, samples were drawn.

The clonotype originates from a person aged 18-60 years who received the Ad26.COV2.S COVID-19 vaccine or a placebo. The genes are TRBV19 and TRBJ2-7; 7 nucleotides agree with TRBD1. The specimen was peripheral blood, collected in a trial of Ad26.COV2.S vaccine versus placebo. In DNA form, the CDR3 reads TGTGCCAGTAGTCCTGGGGACAGAGCCTACGAGCAGTACTTC. This gives the protein CASSPGDRAYEQYF.